The source of this T cell receptor (beta chain) is a study of regulatory T cells in long-lasting Graves disease (dated by TCRdb to about 2021). For the wider study: In the newly diagnosed Graves' disease group, patients had been taking antithyroid drugs for less than 3 months. Persistent Graves' disease patients were compared with newly diagnosed Graves' disease patients by peripheral blood TCR sequencing and RNA sequencing. The study took place in China and was registered as a clinical trial. TCR sequencing covered some 13 persistent and 20 or so newly diagnosed Graves' disease patients, approximately 33 samples in total.

Libraries were built with multiplex PCR. TCRdb records Illumina HiSeq 4000 as the sequencer. CDR3 regions were amplified by Arm-PCR with iRepertoire HTBI primers to construct TCR beta libraries. Before sequencing, the PCR products underwent gel purification. Turning to the authors' computational methods: Across samples, around 62 TRBV and approximately 15 TRBJ segments were identified and used for gene usage analysis of CDR3 amino acid clonotypes. COPE and FqMerger were used to merge filtered high-quality paired reads into contigs. Contigs were aligned with BLAST to IMGT TRBV, TRBD and TRBJ reference genes, and CDR3 was defined per IMGT. Any clonotype with a frequency above 0.1% was classified as a highly expanded clone. Repertoire diversity was measured by Shannon entropy, and V-J evenness by the Gini coefficient. Public clonotypes were defined as clonotypes shared by more than one individual. TCRdb reworked the public reads: Q25 trimming with fastp, MiXCR clone assembly, productive beta chains retained. Every distinct CDR3 protein forms one entry, paired with its most common genes and DNA. The V and J calls come from TCRdb's annotation, not from the publication. The sample contains 350,000 to 500,000 distinct CDR3 sequences, approximately 14% of them found a single time. The biggest ten clones account for roughly a sixth of the sample.

Spanning cysteine to phenylalanine, the CDR3 consists of 14 amino acids. CDR3 DNA is the only sequence kept; it has 42 bases, read in frame from the first base. V is reduced by 5 bases and J by 2 bases, leaving a spacing of 13 bases between them. CDR1 is given as MDHEN and CDR2 as SYDVKM, both from the germline V gene. The time point label here, explained by the study, means: newly diagnosed GD, antithyroid drugs for less than 3 months. For both TCR sequencing and RNA sequencing, RNA was extracted from PBMCs using TRIzol. The diagnosis of Graves' disease was made according to American Thyroid Association guidelines. Recruitment of patients was carried out at an endocrinology department in Xi'an, China. From each patient, 7.5 to 9.5 milliliters of peripheral blood was collected into an EDTA anticoagulant tube. Ficoll Paque Plus density gradient separation was used to isolate PBMCs, and no further T cell sorting was done. RNA quality was checked with an Agilent 2100 Bioanalyzer and agarose gel, and concentration with a NanoDrop 2000.

This clonotype was observed at least ten times. Its cognate antigen has yet to be identified. The sample holds no much larger clone one base away, and base qualities are not on file. The paper as a whole reports these results and caveats: Sequencing and analysis were limited to the TCR beta chain. Persistent disease showed preferential use of TRBV28, TRBJ1-2 and TRBJ2-5, whereas newly diagnosed disease favored TRBV20-1 and TRBJ2-1. The authors noted that the small sample size was a limitation that may lower accuracy. More public clonotypes were shared among persistent patients (approximately 3,000) than among newly diagnosed patients (just under 1,000). Only peripheral blood was studied, because thyroid tissue, the primary lesion, was inaccessible. Persistent Graves' disease patients showed lower TCR Shannon entropy and fewer highly expanded clones than newly diagnosed patients, suggesting clonal expansion.

The data were also submitted as part of a second study, on T cells in Graves' hyperthyroidism and ophthalmopathy. As the second paper documents: A patient counted as having stable Graves' hyperthyroidism if no progression to ophthalmopathy occurred over 18 months of follow-up. Hyperthyroidism patients were newly diagnosed, with disease duration under 2 months, and aged 18 to 65 years. Any patient with an uncontrolled infection, another autoimmune disease, pregnancy or lactation was excluded. Clinical symptoms, serum thyroxine and TRAb, thyroid ultrasound, and orbital computed tomography formed the basis for the diagnoses. A first-round RT-PCR of the TCR CDR3 used the HTBI primer set with the Qiagen OneStep RT-PCR kit. Most expanded thyroid clonotypes (frequency above 0.001) were also detected in blood, suggesting blood repertoires may reflect thyroid immune responses. Ophthalmopathy was separated from stable hyperthyroidism by a 13 V-J signature model, with over 85% sensitivity and around 81% specificity obtained in cross-validation and 80%/75% obtained in testing. During validation, the model predicted progression to ophthalmopathy a median of approximately 6 months ahead of onset, with approximately 71% sensitivity and 72.22% specificity. To identify distinguishing TCR V-J signatures, a discovery cohort of roughly 100 patients was used, comprising some 43 with Graves' ophthalmopathy and around 57 with stable Graves' hyperthyroidism. Prospective prediction of ophthalmopathy was tested in an independent validation cohort consisting of 18 hyperthyroidism patients and around 17 patients who later progressed to ophthalmopathy. For training and testing, the approximately 92 patients in the discovery cohort were randomly divided in a 7:3 ratio. The study also compared thyroid tissue and blood T-cell repertoires from five or six Graves' hyperthyroidism patients. After blood sampling, hyperthyroidism patients were treated with methimazole at a starting dose of 30 mg daily, and ophthalmopathy patients were treated with high-dose intravenous methylprednisolone. A second multiplex PCR round built the libraries, followed by size selection and purification. Sequencing of the libraries was done on an Illumina HiSeq2000 using paired-end 100 bp reads. SOAPnuke was used to process the raw data, removing reads that contained adapters or uncalled bases, had a mean Phred below 15, or lacked an exact match to the constant primer or identifier. COPE v1.2.5 was used to merge high-quality paired reads, and clonotypes were defined as unique nucleotide sequences. MiTCR v1.1 was used to align the clonotypes against IMGT TRBV, TRBD and TRBJ reference segments. The analysis included only V-J combinations with a frequency above 0.0001, which together covered 99% to 99.2% of the repertoires. The TCS score was defined as the ratio of F50 (clonal expansion) to E x V (chaos), calculated using BLOSUM62-based TCRdist between CDR3 peptides within each V-J. Welch's t-statistics and random forest reduced some 510 V-J features to about 13, which were used in a naive Bayes classifier (R e1071). No statistical method was used to set the sample size in advance, and investigators knew the group allocation. TCR Vbeta CDR3 sequencing of around 130 peripheral blood samples (about 45 ophthalmopathy, some 75 hyperthyroidism and some 17 progressor patients) is reported in the paper.

This receptor chain uses TRBV28 and TRBJ2-7; no D gene can be assigned with confidence. The source is a woman in her fifties or sixties with Graves disease. Donor details come from another sample of the same person, matched by shared clones. The sample here was peripheral blood mononuclear cells (PBMCs), taken at new diagnosis, from a patient treated with antithyroid drugs. At the DNA level, the sequence is TGTGCCAGCAGTATAAGTCTGAGCACCTACGAGCAGTACTTC. Translated, it gives CASSISLSTYEQYF. The CDR3 plus the reference TRBV28 and TRBJ2-7 genes for the other parts give the full variable domain: DVKVTQSSRYLVKRTGEKVFLECVQDMDHENMFWYRQDPGLGLRLIYFSYDVKMKEKGDIPEGYSVSREKKERFSLILESASTNQTSMYLCASSISLSTYEQYFGPGTRLTVT.